This is a list of T cell receptor beta chains from one sample in a study of technical replicates of blood from several donors. Clones were sequenced by immunoSEQ multiplex PCR, and TCRdb holds only the in-frame ones, with some missing. The repertoire consists of under 85,000 clones, with 97% occurring once and the leading ten covering approximately 0.2%. Sample: T cells isolated from PBMCs. Receptors originate from a human donor in good health. Both conserved end residues are part of each CDR3. D genes are given only for firm matches. Where a row states a size, it is once, few, many or the class of an expanded clone; other rows omit it.

CDR3 DNA,CDR3 protein,V gene,D gene,clone size,J gene
TGTGCCAGCAGCCCAGGTCTCTCTGGAAACACCATATATTTT,CASSPGLSGNTIYF,TRBV13,NA,once,TRBJ1-3
TGCGCCAGCAGCCAGTCTGGGATCCGGGACATTTCCTTGGGTACGCAGTATTTT,CASSQSGIRDISLGTQYF,TRBV4-1,NA,NA,TRBJ2-3
TGCGCCAGCAGCTTGACGTACCGGGACAGAGACACCGGGGAGCTGTTTTTT,CASSLTYRDRDTGELFF,TRBV5-1,TRBD1,NA,TRBJ2-2
TGTGCCAGTAGTGGTTCAGGGGGGCCCTACGAGCAGTACTTC,CASSGSGGPYEQYF,TRBV19,NA,NA,TRBJ2-7
TGTGCCAGTAGCCCGGGACAGGCGTACGAGCAGTACTTC,CASSPGQAYEQYF,TRBV19,TRBD1,NA,TRBJ2-7
TGTGCCAGCAGCACAGACTACGAGCAGTACTTC,CASSTDYEQYF,TRBV7-8,NA,once,TRBJ2-7
TGTGCCAGCAGCCCCCGGGACAGGGCATTCACAGATACGCAGTATTTT,CASSPRDRAFTDTQYF,TRBV5-6,TRBD1,NA,TRBJ2-3
TGTGCCAGCAGCTTGGCGGGAGGGCCAGATGAGCAGTTCTTC,CASSLAGGPDEQFF,TRBV13,TRBD2,NA,TRBJ2-1
TGTGCCAGCAGCCCCCGGGCGGGGGAACAGGGTACGCAGTATTTT,CASSPRAGEQGTQYF,TRBV11-2,NA,NA,TRBJ2-3
TGCGCCAGCAGCCAGTCTACTAGCGCCCGCCAAGAGACCCAGTACTTC,CASSQSTSARQETQYF,TRBV4-1,TRBD2,NA,TRBJ2-5
TGTGCCAGCTCACCACCGGCAGGGTATTTTCCGTCTGGGGAGCTGTTTTTT,CASSPPAGYFPSGELFF,TRBV18,NA,NA,TRBJ2-2
TGCGCCAGCAGCTTTCTCCAGAGGGCCGACATTCAGTACTTC,CASSFLQRADIQYF,TRBV5-1,NA,once,TRBJ2-4
TGTGCCACCGGCAGGCCAAAAAACATTCAGTACTTC,CATGRPKNIQYF,TRBV27,NA,NA,TRBJ2-4
TGTGCCAGCCCACTAGACGAAGGGGGCAGCTATACCCACGAGCAGTACTTC,CASPLDEGGSYTHEQYF,TRBV28,TRBD1,NA,TRBJ2-7
TGTGCCAGCAGTTTAAAGGGGACAGGGAGGACCGGGGAGCTGTTTTTT,CASSLKGTGRTGELFF,TRBV27,TRBD1,once,TRBJ2-2
TGTGCCAGTAGCCGCGTCTGGTTTGGGGGACTTAATGAAAAACTGTTTTTT,CASSRVWFGGLNEKLFF,TRBV19,NA,NA,TRBJ1-4
TGTGCCAGCAGTTCCAGCGGGAGTGCTTGGAATGAGCAGTTCTTC,CASSSSGSAWNEQFF,TRBV27,TRBD2,NA,TRBJ2-1
TGTGCCATCAGTGGGGACAACCAAGAGACCCAGTACTTC,CAISGDNQETQYF,TRBV10-3,NA,NA,TRBJ2-5
TGTGCCAGCAGTCCCCGAACAGGAAACACCGGGGAGCTGTTTTTT,CASSPRTGNTGELFF,TRBV28,NA,NA,TRBJ2-2
TGTGCCTGGAGGGCCGGGGGGGACCTCCTCTCACCCCTCCACTTT,CAWRAGGDLLSPLHF,TRBV30,NA,NA,TRBJ1-6
TGTGCTAGTGCCCTACAGGCGGGGGGGCCCTACGAGCAGTACTTC,CASALQAGGPYEQYF,TRBV12-5,TRBD2,NA,TRBJ2-7
TGTGCCAGCAGTGATGGACACGCCAATCAGCCCCAGCATTTT,CASSDGHANQPQHF,TRBV6-1,NA,NA,TRBJ1-5
TGTGCCAGCAGTGTAGCGGGAGGGCACACAGATACGCAGTATTTT,CASSVAGGHTDTQYF,TRBV27,TRBD2,NA,TRBJ2-3
TGTGCCAGCAGTCCCCACGACAGAACAGATACGCAGTATTTT,CASSPHDRTDTQYF,TRBV28,NA,NA,TRBJ2-3
TGTGCCAGCAGCTTTAGCCCCTCCGGGGGATACGAGCAGTACTTC,CASSFSPSGGYEQYF,TRBV7-9,NA,NA,TRBJ2-7
TGTGCCATCAGTCGGACAGAAGGAGGTGAAAAACTGTTTTTT,CAISRTEGGEKLFF,TRBV10-3,NA,once,TRBJ1-4
TGTGCCAGCAGCCCTATCTTGACTAGCGGGGGGGCAATCTCTTACTTC,CASSPILTSGGAISYF,TRBV7-9,TRBD2,NA,TRBJ2-7
TGTGCCAGCAGCTTCATAGGGGGGATGGCGGGAGGCTACAATGAGCAGTTCTTC,CASSFIGGMAGGYNEQFF,TRBV7-2,TRBD2,NA,TRBJ2-1
TGTGCCAGCATAGTACGGGACAACTCCTACGAGCAGTACTTC,CASIVRDNSYEQYF,TRBV6-1,NA,NA,TRBJ2-7
TGTGCCAGCAGCGTAGCCGCAGGGAGGGCCTACGAGCAGTACTTC,CASSVAAGRAYEQYF,TRBV9,TRBD2,NA,TRBJ2-7
TGTGCCTGGAGTGTACAGGGAAACATTCAGTACTTC,CAWSVQGNIQYF,TRBV30,NA,NA,TRBJ2-4
TGTGCCAGCACCCCCGGGAACATGAACACTGAAGCTTTCTTT,CASTPGNMNTEAFF,TRBV6-1,NA,once,TRBJ1-1
TGTGCCAGCAGCCCCCAGGGGGTTAACACCGGGGAGCTGTTTTTT,CASSPQGVNTGELFF,TRBV5-4,TRBD1,NA,TRBJ2-2
TGTGCCAGCGGGGCAGAGATCAATCAGCCCCAGCATTTT,CASGAEINQPQHF,TRBV6-1,NA,NA,TRBJ1-5
TGTGCCAGCAGCGTAGAATCTGGCGGGAGTCAGTTCTTC,CASSVESGGSQFF,TRBV9,TRBD2,NA,TRBJ2-1
TGTGCCATCAGTGAGGCTAGACAGGGGCTTGGAAACACCATATATTTT,CAISEARQGLGNTIYF,TRBV10-3,TRBD1,few,TRBJ1-3
TGTGCCAGCAGTTTATTATTAACGGGACTATCCTACGAGCAGTACTTC,CASSLLLTGLSYEQYF,TRBV28,TRBD2,NA,TRBJ2-7
TGTGCCAGCAGCCCCGGGACAGGGGGCACCGGGGAGCTGTTTTTT,CASSPGTGGTGELFF,TRBV7-7,TRBD1,NA,TRBJ2-2
TGTGCCAGCAGCGAATCCGGGACAGGGGCTCGTAACTATGGCTACACCTTC,CASSESGTGARNYGYTF,TRBV7-9,TRBD1,NA,TRBJ1-2
TGTGCCAGCTCACCACGACTAGCGGGAGGGGGAGAGCAGTTCTTC,CASSPRLAGGGEQFF,TRBV18,TRBD2,NA,TRBJ2-1
TGTGCCAGCAGCCTCAATAGGGGCCTATACGAGCAGTACTTC,CASSLNRGLYEQYF,TRBV13,NA,few,TRBJ2-7
TGCGCCAGCAGCAACAGGGGGGCGAACACCGGGGAGCTGTTTTTT,CASSNRGANTGELFF,TRBV5-1,TRBD1,NA,TRBJ2-2
TGTGCCAGCAGCGGGACTAGCGGACAAGAGACCCAGTACTTC,CASSGTSGQETQYF,TRBV7-9,TRBD2,NA,TRBJ2-5
TGTGCCAGCAGCTTGGTTCCAACCGGGGGTGAGCAGTTCTTC,CASSLVPTGGEQFF,TRBV5-6,NA,once,TRBJ2-1
TGTGCCAGCAGTTTAAATGGGAGAAACACTGAAGCTTTCTTT,CASSLNGRNTEAFF,TRBV28,NA,NA,TRBJ1-1
TGTGCCAGCAGCAACCCGGGTGCGGATACGCAGTATTTT,CASSNPGADTQYF,TRBV7-9,NA,NA,TRBJ2-3
TGTGCCAGCAGTCCCCTCGGGACAGGGCACTACGAGCAGTACTTC,CASSPLGTGHYEQYF,TRBV27,TRBD1,NA,TRBJ2-7
TGTGCCAGCAGTTACGGACTAGCGGGAGGCGCCGGGGAGCTGTTTTTT,CASSYGLAGGAGELFF,TRBV6-5,TRBD2,NA,TRBJ2-2
TGTGCCAGCAGTTCCCTCTGGACAGCCTACAATGAGCAGTTCTTC,CASSSLWTAYNEQFF,TRBV28,NA,once,TRBJ2-1
TGCGCCAGCAGCGCCGGGACTCCAAGCTCCTACAATGAGCAGTTCTTC,CASSAGTPSSYNEQFF,TRBV10-2,NA,NA,TRBJ2-1
TGCGCCAGCAGCATACAGGGGGCAGATATGAACACTGAAGCTTTCTTT,CASSIQGADMNTEAFF,TRBV5-1,TRBD1,NA,TRBJ1-1
TGTGCCAGCTCACCCCCCCTCACAGGAGCAGCGTCCCGGTATGCGCAGTACTTC,CASSPPLTGAASRYAQYF,TRBV18,NA,NA,TRBJ2-7
TGTGCCAGCAGTACGGACAGGGACGGGACCGGGGAGCTGTTTTTT,CASSTDRDGTGELFF,TRBV2,TRBD1,NA,TRBJ2-2
TGTGCCAGCAGTGCCCCTAGCGGGATCCGACAGTTCTTC,CASSAPSGIRQFF,TRBV2,TRBD2,NA,TRBJ2-1
TGCAGCGTTGGCCCCAGCAGGCATAACTATGGCTACACCTTC,CSVGPSRHNYGYTF,TRBV29-1,NA,NA,TRBJ1-2
TGTGCCAGTACCGGGACAGATACCAATCAGCCCCAGCATTTT,CASTGTDTNQPQHF,TRBV6-1,TRBD1,NA,TRBJ1-5
TGTGCCAGTAGTATAATCCGGAACACCGGGGAGCTGTTTTTT,CASSIIRNTGELFF,TRBV19,NA,NA,TRBJ2-2